This paragraph covers one TCR beta chain sequence. The junction differs from germline at one of its ends, possibly a read error. The data stem from a study of low-dose radiotherapy and immunotherapy resistance in tumors. Primers targeting TRAV and TRBV primed first-strand cDNA, covering alpha and beta chains. For amplifying TCRs, the PCR ran for approximately 21 cycles with Phusion, which was used together with a constant-region primer and the adapter on the V primers. TCRdb redid the calling of the reads with MiXCR, one entry per CDR3 protein. The profile shows approximately 11,000 distinct CDR3 sequences, 55% to 65% of them singletons. The V gene's germline CDR1 is ENHRY and CDR2 SYGVKD. The CDR3 sequence is 14 residues long.

The sequence was collected from a human donor with advanced metastatic prostate, ovarian, gallbladder or colorectal cancer (not recorded which). This table probably holds off-target reads from a library built for another chain. This chain links TRBV10-3 with TRBJ2-5, with 7 positions matching TRBD1. The CDR3 nucleotides are TGTGCCACCAACGACAGGGCCGGGCAAGGGACCCAGTACTTC. This sequence encodes CATNDRAGQGTQYF.